Listed here is a single T cell receptor beta chain. Each CDR3 protein is one row after TCRdb ran MiXCR on the RT-PCR reads. The table has about 680,000 distinct CDR3 sequences, approximately 15% seen once. Input material: memory CD4+ T cells from blood. The sequence was collected from a female donor in good health, serving as a healthy control.

The DNA of the CDR3 is TGTGCCAGCAGTAGTCCCCTGGGGGGTTTGGACACTGAAGCTTTCTTT. This codes for CASSSPLGGLDTEAFF. The J gene is TRBJ1-1, the V gene TRBV28, with a possible D match to TRBD1 (5 bases). V lost 5 bases to trimming and J lost 3 bases, with 19 bases between them. There are 16 residues in the CDR3. Germline assignment: CDR1 MDHEN and CDR2 SYDVKM. The full variable domain, completed using reference TRBV28 and TRBJ1-1, is DVKVTQSSRYLVKRTGEKVFLECVQDMDHENMFWYRQDPGLGLRLIYFSYDVKMKEKGDIPEGYSVSREKKERFSLILESASTNQTSMYLCASSSPLGGLDTEAFFGQGTRLTVV.